This paragraph covers one T cell receptor (beta chain) sequence. What it binds is unknown. Profiled with immunoSEQ multiplex PCR; TCRdb holds only in-frame clones, not every one. The sample has around 2,000 clones; approximately 84% are singletons. Germline loops: CDR1 MGHDK, CDR2 SYGVNS. The CDR3 has 16 amino acids. With 3 bases removed from V and 0 bases from J, the gap between germline ends came to 14 bases. The data originate from a study of neoadjuvant nivolumab and ipilimumab in lung cancer. General study points: Compared with tumor-adjacent uninvolved lung, resected tumors showed greater richness and clonality. TCR sequencing covered a small number of samples. Pathologic regression was not significantly tied to TCR clonality.

This receptor was obtained from an adult with non-small cell lung cancer. Sequencing used tumor tissue, obtained before neoadjuvant nivolumab, alone or with ipilimumab. This chain uses TRBV25-1 with TRBJ1-1; D is possibly TRBD1 (6 bases). CDR3 nucleotide sequence: TGTGCCAGCAGTGAGGGCACGGGACACTTGAACACTGAAGCTTTCTTT. Translated, it gives CASSEGTGHLNTEAFF.